Reported below is one TCR beta chain. The antigen remains undetermined. Runs used v3.0 of the immunoSEQ assay and were done at survey level. Sequenced by immunoSEQ multiplex PCR; TCRdb stores in-frame clones only, minus some. The data show 30,000 to 40,000 clones, around 94% seen once. CDR1 and CDR2 (germline): SGHAT, FQNNGV. The CDR3 spans 17 residues. V was trimmed by 1 base and J by 2 bases, leaving 12 bases between them. These data originate in a study of long-term antiretroviral therapy in people with HIV. Findings and caveats of the study: Post-ART diversity increased but stayed below transplant donor controls.

This TCR was sampled from a woman between 45 and 60 years old with HIV. Source: unsorted PBMCs, taken around 5.4 years after starting antiretroviral therapy. The chain carries TRBV11-2 and TRBJ2-6, with D possibly TRBD2 on 5 matching bases. Written as DNA, the CDR3 is TGTGCCAGCAGCTTAGTTGCAAGAGGGCCTGGGGCCAACGTCCTGACTTTC. This encodes CASSLVARGPGANVLTF.